This TCR beta chain derives from a study of CD8+CD57+ T cells in acquired aplastic anemia. The ends were cut back, 1 base at V and 2 bases at J, with 6 bases in the middle. CDR3 length: 14 residues. Germline lookup yields CDR1 LNHDA and CDR2 SQIVND (reference sequence). The template for TCR beta VDJ and CDR3 sequence profiling was genomic DNA. TCRdb reanalysed the reads using MiXCR and keeps one entry per CDR3 protein. The sample has some 290,000 distinct CDR3 sequences; 55% to 60% are singletons. Sequenced material: sorted CD4+, CD8+, or CD8+CD57+ T cells (not recorded which) from PBMCs. This receptor was obtained from a human donor with severe aplastic anemia or a healthy control (not recorded which). V and J are TRBV19 and TRBJ1-5; D gene ambiguous. The CDR3 spells CASSIVVGNQPQHF. The CDR3 region has the DNA TGTGCCAGTAGTATAGTCGTGGGCAATCAGCCCCAGCATTTT.